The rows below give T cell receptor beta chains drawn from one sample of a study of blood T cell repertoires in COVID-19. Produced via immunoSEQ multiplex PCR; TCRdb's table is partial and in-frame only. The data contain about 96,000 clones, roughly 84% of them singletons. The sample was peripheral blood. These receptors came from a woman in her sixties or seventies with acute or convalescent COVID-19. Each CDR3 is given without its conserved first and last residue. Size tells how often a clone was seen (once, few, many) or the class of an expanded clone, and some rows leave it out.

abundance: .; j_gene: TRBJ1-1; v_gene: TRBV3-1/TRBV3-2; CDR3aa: ASSQVPGNEAF
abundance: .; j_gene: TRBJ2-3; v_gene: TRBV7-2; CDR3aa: ASSFGGGAIDTQY
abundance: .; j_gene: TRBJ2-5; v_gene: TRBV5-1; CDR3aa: ASSLAGDLSWTQY
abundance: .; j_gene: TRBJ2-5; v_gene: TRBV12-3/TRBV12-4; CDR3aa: ASSPDWVSPQY
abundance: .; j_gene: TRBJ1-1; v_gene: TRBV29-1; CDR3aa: SVANSGNTEAF
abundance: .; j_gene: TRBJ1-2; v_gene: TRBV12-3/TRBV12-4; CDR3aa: ASSPDTKQGYT
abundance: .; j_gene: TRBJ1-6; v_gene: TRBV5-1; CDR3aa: ASSLRSGTVNSPLH
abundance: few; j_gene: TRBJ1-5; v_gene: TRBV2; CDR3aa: ASKGQGVFSNQPQH
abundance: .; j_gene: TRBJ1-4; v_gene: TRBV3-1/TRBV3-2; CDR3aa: ASSQGRGTDEKLF
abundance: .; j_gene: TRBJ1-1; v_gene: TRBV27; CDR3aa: ASKLKETSTEAF
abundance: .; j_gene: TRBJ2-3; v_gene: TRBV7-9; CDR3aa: ASSNPRSGGYTDTQY
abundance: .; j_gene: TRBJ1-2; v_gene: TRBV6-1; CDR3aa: ASSEAAGLIRYT
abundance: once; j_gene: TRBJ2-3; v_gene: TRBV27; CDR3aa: ASSLRSVAGGAAGDTQY
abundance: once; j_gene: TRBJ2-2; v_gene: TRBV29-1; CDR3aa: SARTGSTGELF
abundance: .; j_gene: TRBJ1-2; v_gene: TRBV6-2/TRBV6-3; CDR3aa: ASSEQAYYGYT
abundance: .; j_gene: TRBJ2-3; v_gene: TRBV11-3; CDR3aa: ASSLVAGSTDTQY